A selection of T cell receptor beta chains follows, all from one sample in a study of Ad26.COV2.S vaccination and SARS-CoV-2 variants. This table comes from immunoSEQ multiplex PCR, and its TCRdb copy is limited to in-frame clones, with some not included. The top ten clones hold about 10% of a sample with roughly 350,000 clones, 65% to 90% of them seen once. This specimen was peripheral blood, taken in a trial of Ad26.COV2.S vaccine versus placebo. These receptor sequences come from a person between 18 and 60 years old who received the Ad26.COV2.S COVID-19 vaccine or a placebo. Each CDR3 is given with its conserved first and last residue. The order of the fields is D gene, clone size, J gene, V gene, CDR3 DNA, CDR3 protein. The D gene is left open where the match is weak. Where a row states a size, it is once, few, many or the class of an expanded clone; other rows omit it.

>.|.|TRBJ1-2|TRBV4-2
TGTGCCAGCAGCCAAGATGCGACAGACTATGGCTACACCTTC
CASSQDATDYGYTF
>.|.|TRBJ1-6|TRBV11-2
TGTGCCAGCAGCCAGACGCCAGGGTTGGACTCACCCCTCCACTTT
CASSQTPGLDSPLHF
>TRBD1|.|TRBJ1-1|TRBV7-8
TGTGCCAGCATTGAAAACCGGGACAGAATAACCATAAACACTGAAGCTTTCTTT
CASIENRDRITINTEAFF
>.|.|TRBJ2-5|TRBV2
TGTGCCAGCCGAGGGGAACGAGCCCAGTACTTC
CASRGERAQYF
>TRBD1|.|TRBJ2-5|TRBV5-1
TGCGCCAGCAGCTTAGGACAGGGGGTAGAGACCCAGTACTTC
CASSLGQGVETQYF
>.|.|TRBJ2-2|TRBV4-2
TGTGCCAGCAGCCAAGAGGGGGCGGGGTCACTGAACACCGGGGAGCTGTTTTTT
CASSQEGAGSLNTGELFF
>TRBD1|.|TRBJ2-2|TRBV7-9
TGTGCCAGCAGCCCCGGCGACAGGGGGCATAACACCGGGGAGCTGTTTTTT
CASSPGDRGHNTGELFF
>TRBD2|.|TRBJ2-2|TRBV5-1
TGCGCCAGCAGCTTGACCCCCGGACTAGCGGGAGTATCAAACCGGGAGCTGTTTTTT
CASSLTPGLAGVSNRELFF
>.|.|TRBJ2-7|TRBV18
TGTGCCAGCTCACCCGTGGACAGACCCTACGAGCAGTACTTC
CASSPVDRPYEQYF
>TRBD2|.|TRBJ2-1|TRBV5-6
TGTGCCAGCAGCTTCCTAGCGGAGACTTACAATGAGCAGTTCTTC
CASSFLAETYNEQFF
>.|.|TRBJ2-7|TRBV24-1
TGTGCCACCAGTGATGATACAGGGTATTCCTACGAGCAGTACTTC
CATSDDTGYSYEQYF
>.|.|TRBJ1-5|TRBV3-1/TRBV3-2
TGTGCCAGCAGCCAACAGGGAGGGACCAACAGTCCCCAGCATTTT
CASSQQGGTNSPQHF
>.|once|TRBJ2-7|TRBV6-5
TGTGCCAGCAGGCCGATCGGGGACTCCTCCTACGAGCAGTACTTC
CASRPIGDSSYEQYF
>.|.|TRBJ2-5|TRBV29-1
TGCAGCGTTGACAGGGAGACCCAGTACTTC
CSVDRETQYF
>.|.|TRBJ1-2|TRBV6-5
TGTGCCAGCAGTTACGACCAGGGGCCTTACTATGGCTACACCTTC
CASSYDQGPYYGYTF
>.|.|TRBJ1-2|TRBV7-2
TGTGCCAGCAGCACCGCGGGGAACACTAACTATGGCTACACCTTC
CASSTAGNTNYGYTF
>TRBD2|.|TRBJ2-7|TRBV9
TGTGCCAGCAGCGGAGGGAGGGTCCAGGAGGTCGAGCAGTACTTC
CASSGGRVQEVEQYF
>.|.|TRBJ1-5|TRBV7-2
TGTGCCAGCGCCATGACGGGACCCAATCAGCCCCAGCATTTT
CASAMTGPNQPQHF
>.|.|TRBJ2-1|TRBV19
TGTGCCAGTAGTGGGGAAGGGTTCCCCTACAATGAGCAGTTCTTC
CASSGEGFPYNEQFF
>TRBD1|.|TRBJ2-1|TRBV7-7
TGTGCTAGCAGCTCCGGGACAGGGGTTTACAATGAGCAGTTCTTC
CASSSGTGVYNEQFF
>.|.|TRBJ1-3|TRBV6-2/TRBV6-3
TGTGCCAGCAGTTTCTTACAGGGCTCTGGAAACACCATATATTTT
CASSFLQGSGNTIYF
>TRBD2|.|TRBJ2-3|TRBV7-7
TGTGCCAGCAGCTTAGGTCTAGCGGGGGACACAGATACGCAGTATTTT
CASSLGLAGDTDTQYF
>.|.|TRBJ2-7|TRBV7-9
TGTGCCAGCAGCTTAGGGGGTGGCGCAAACGAGCAGTACTTC
CASSLGGGANEQYF
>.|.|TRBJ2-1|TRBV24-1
TGTGCCACCAGTGATGACACTGATGAGCAGTTCTTC
CATSDDTDEQFF
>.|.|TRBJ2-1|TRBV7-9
TGTGCCAGCAGCTTAGAATACAGGAATGAGCAGTTCTTC
CASSLEYRNEQFF
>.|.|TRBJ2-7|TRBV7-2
TGTGCCAGCAGCTTAGGGGTCCGGGGGGCCGCATACGAGCAGTACTTC
CASSLGVRGAAYEQYF
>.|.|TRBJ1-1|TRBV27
TGTGCCAGCAGTCCGGGCCAACGCAACACTGAAGCTTTCTTT
CASSPGQRNTEAFF
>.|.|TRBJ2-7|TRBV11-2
TGTGCCAGCACCGGACCCGACGATTATCCCTACGAGCAGTACTTC
CASTGPDDYPYEQYF
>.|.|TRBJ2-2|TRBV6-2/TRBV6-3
TGTGCCAGCAGTTACGTTGCGGGTCTGACCGGGGAGCTGTTTTTT
CASSYVAGLTGELFF
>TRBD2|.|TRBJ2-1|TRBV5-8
TGTGCCAGCAGCTTGGGGGGACTAGTTTTCAATGAGCAGTTCTTC
CASSLGGLVFNEQFF
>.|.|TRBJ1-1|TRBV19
TGTGCCAGTAGTATTTCCGGAGTCTTAGAAGCTTTCTTT
CASSISGVLEAFF
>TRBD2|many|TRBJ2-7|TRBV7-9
TGTGCCAGCAGCCAGCTAGCGGGAGCCTACGAGCAGTACTTC
CASSQLAGAYEQYF
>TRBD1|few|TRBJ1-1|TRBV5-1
TGCGCCAGCAGCCTGGCCACAGGGGAAACAGCTTTCTTT
CASSLATGETAFF
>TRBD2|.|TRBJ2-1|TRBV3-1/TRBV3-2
TGTGCCAGCAGTGAACTGGAAGCGGGAGGGCCAGGAGATGAGCAGTTCTTC
CASSELEAGGPGDEQFF
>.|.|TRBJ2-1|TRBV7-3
TGTGCCAGCAGCTTAAACCAGGGAGGCACCTACAATGAGCAGTTCTTC
CASSLNQGGTYNEQFF
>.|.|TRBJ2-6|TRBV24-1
TGTGCCACCAGTGACTTGGACGAGAACGGGGCCAACGTCCTGACTTTC
CATSDLDENGANVLTF